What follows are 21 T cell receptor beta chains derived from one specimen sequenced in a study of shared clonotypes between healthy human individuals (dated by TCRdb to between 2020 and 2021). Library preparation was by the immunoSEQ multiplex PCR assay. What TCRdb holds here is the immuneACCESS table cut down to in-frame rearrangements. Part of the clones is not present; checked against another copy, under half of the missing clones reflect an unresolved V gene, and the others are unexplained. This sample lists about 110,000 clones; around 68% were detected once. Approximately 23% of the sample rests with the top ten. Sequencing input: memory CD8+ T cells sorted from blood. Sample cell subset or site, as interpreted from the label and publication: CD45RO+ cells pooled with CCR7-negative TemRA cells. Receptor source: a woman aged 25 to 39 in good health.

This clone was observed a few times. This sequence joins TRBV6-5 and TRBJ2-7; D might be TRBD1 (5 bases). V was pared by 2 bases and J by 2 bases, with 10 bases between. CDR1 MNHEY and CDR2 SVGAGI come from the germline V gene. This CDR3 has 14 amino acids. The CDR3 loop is CASSYGAVTYEQYF. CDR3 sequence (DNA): TGTGCCAGCAGTTACGGGGCAGTTACCTACGAGCAGTACTTC.

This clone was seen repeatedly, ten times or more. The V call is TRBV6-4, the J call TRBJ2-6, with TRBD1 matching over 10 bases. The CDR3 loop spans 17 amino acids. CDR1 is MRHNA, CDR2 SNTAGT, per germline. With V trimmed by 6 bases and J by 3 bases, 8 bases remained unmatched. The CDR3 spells CASSPGQGFYGANVLTF. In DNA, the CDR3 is TGTGCCAGCAGCCCGGGACAGGGGTTCTATGGGGCCAACGTCCTGACTTTC.

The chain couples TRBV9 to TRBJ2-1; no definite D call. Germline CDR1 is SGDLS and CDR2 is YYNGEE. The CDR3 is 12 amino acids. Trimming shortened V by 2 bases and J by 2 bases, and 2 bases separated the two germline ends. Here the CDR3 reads CASSVTYNEQFF. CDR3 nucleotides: TGTGCCAGCAGCGTGACCTACAATGAGCAGTTCTTC.

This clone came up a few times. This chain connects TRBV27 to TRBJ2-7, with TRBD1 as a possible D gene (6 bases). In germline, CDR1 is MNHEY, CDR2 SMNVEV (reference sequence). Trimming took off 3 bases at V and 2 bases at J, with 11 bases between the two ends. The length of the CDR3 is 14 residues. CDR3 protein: CASSFVGQTYEQYF. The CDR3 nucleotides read TGTGCCAGCAGTTTTGTAGGACAGACCTACGAGCAGTACTTC.

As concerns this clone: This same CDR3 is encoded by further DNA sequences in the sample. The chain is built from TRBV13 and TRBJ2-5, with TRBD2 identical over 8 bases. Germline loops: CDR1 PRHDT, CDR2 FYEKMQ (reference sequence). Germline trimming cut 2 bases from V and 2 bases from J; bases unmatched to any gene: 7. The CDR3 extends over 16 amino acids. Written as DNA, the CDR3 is TGTGCCAGCAGCTTATTGGTTAGCGGGACGCAAGAGACCCAGTACTTC. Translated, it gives CASSLLVSGTQETQYF. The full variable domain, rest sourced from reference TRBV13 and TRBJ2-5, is AAGVIQSPRHLIKEKRETATLKCYPIPRHDTVYWYQQGPGQDPQFLISFYEKMQSDKGSIPDRFSAQQFSDYHSELNMSSLELGDSALYFCASSLLVSGTQETQYFGPGTRLLVL.

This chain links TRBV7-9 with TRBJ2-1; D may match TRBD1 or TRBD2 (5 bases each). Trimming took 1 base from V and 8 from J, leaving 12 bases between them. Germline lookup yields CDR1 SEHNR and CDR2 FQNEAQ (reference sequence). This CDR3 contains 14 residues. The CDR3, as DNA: TGTGCCAGCAGCTTAGGGGCCCGGGGCGATGAGCAGTTCTTC. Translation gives CASSLGARGDEQFF. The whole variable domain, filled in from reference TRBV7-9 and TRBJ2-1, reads DTGVSQNPRHKITKRGQNVTFRCDPISEHNRLYWYRQTLGQGPEFLTYFQNEAQLEKSRLLSDRFSAERPKGSFSTLEIQRTEQGDSAMYLCASSLGARGDEQFFGPGTRLTVL.

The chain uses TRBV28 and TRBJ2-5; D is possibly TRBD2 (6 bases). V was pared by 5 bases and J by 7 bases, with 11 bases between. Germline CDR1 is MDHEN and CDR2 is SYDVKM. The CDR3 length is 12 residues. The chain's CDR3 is CASSRRVGTQYF. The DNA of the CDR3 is TGTGCCAGCAGTCGGAGGGTGGGGACCCAGTACTTC.

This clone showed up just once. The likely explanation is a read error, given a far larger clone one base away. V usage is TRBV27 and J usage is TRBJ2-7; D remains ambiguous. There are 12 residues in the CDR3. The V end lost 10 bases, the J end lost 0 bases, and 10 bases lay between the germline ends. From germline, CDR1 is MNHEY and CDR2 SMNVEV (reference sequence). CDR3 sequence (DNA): TGTGCCAACTACTCTAGCTCCTACGAGCAGTACTTC. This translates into CANYSSSYEQYF.

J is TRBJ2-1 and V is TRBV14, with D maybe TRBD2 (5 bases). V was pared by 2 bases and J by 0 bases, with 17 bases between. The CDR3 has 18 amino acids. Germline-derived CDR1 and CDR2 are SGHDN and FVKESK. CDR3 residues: CASSQRVSSKSSYNEQFF. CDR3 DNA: TGTGCCAGCAGCCAAAGGGTATCTAGCAAAAGCTCCTACAATGAGCAGTTCTTC.

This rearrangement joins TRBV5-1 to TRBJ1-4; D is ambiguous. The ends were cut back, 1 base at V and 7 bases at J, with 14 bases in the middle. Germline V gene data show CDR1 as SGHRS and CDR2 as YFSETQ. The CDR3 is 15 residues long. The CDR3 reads CASSLNPGEVEKLFF. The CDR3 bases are TGCGCCAGCAGCTTGAATCCCGGAGAGGTTGAAAAACTGTTTTTT.

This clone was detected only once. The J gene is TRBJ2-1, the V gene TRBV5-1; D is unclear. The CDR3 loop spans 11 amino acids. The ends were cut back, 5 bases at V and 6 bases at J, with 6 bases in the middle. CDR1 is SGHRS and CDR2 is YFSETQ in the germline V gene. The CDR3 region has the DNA TGCGCCAGCAGACAGAGCAATGAGCAGTTCTTC. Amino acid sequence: CASRQSNEQFF.

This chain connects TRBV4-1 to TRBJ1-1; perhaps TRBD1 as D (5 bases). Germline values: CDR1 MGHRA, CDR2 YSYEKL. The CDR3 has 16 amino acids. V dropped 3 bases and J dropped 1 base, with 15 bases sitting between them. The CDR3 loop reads CASSHGPLGGNTEAFF. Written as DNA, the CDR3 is TGCGCCAGCAGCCACGGGCCCTTGGGGGGGAACACTGAAGCTTTCTTT.

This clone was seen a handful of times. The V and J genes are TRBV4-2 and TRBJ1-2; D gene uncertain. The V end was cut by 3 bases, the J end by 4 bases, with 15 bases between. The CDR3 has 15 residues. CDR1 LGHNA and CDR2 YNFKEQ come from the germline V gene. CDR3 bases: TGTGCCAGCAGCCAGCCAGACGTAACGGGCTATGGCTACACCTTC. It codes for CASSQPDVTGYGYTF.

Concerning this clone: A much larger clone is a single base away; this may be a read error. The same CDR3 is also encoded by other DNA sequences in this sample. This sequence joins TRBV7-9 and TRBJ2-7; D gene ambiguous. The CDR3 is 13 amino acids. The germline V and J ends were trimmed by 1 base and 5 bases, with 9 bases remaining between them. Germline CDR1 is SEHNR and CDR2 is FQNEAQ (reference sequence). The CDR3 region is CASSLGPVNEQYF. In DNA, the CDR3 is TGTGCCAGCAGCTTAGGTCCCGTTAACGAGCAGTACTTC.

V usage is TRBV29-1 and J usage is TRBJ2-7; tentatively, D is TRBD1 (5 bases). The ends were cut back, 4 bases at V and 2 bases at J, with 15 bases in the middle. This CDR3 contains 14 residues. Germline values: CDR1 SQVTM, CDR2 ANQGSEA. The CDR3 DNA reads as TGCAGCGTTGGAACAAGCCAGGGAACCTACGAGCAGTACTTC. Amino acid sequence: CSVGTSQGTYEQYF.

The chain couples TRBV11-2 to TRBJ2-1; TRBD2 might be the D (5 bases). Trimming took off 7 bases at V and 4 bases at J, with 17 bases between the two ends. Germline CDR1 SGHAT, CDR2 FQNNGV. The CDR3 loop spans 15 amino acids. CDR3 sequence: CASTPGLLLYNEQFF. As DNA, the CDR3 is TGTGCCAGCACCCCAGGACTGTTACTATACAATGAGCAGTTCTTC.

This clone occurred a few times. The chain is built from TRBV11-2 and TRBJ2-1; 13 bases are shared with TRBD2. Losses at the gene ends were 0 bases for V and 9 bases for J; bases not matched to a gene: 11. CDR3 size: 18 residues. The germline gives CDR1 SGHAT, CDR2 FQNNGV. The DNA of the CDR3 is TGTGCCAGCAGCTTAGAGGGGAAACTAGCGGGAGGGCCCCGTGAGCAGTTCTTC. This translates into CASSLEGKLAGGPREQFF.

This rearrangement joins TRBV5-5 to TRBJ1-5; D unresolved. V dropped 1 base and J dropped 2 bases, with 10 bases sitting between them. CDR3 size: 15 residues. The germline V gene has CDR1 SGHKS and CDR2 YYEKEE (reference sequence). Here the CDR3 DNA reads TGTGCCAGCAGCTTGTCGGGGTCGGGCAATCAGCCCCAGCATTTT. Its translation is CASSLSGSGNQPQHF.

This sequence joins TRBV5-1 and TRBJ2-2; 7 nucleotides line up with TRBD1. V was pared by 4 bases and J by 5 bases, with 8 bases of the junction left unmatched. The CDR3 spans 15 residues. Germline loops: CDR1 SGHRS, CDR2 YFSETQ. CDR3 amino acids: CASSILDRATGELFF. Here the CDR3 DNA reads TGCGCCAGCAGCATCTTAGACAGGGCGACCGGGGAGCTGTTTTTT.

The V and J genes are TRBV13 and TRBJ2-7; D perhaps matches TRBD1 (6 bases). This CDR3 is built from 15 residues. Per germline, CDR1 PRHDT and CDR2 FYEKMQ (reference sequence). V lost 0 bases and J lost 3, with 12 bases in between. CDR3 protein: CASSLGQGTYYEQYF. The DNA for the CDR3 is TGTGCCAGCAGCTTAGGACAGGGCACCTACTACGAGCAGTACTTC.

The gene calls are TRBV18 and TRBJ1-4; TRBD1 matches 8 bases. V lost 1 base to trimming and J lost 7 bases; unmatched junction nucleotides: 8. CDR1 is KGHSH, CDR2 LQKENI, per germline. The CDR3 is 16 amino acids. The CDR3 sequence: CASSPRGQVDGEKLFF. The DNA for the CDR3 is TGTGCCAGCTCACCACGGGGACAGGTTGATGGTGAAAAACTGTTTTTT.